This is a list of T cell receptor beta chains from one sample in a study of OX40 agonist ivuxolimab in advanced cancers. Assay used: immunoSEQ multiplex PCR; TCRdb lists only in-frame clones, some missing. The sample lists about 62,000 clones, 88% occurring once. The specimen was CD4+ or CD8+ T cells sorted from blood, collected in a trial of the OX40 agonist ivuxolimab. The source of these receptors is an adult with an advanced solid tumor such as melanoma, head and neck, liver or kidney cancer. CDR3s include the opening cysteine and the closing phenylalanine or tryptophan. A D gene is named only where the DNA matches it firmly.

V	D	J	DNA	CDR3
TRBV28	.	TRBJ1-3	TGTGCCAGCAGTTTACGGGTAGCTGGAAACACCATATATTTT	CASSLRVAGNTIYF
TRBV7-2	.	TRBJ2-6	TGTGCCAGCAGCTTAGAAACGACTGGGGCCAACGTCCTGACTTTC	CASSLETTGANVLTF
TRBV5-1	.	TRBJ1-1	TGCGCCAGCAGCGACGGGATAACTGAAGCTTTCTTT	CASSDGITEAFF
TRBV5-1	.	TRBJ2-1	TGCGCCAGCAGCTTGGGCGGCCAGGGCAACTACAATGAGCAGTTCTTC	CASSLGGQGNYNEQFF
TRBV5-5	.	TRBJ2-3	TGTGCCAGCAGCTCGCGGGGCAGCACAGATACGCAGTATTTT	CASSSRGSTDTQYF
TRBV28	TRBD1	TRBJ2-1	TGTGCCAGCAGTCCTGACAGGGGGCTAGCTGGTGAGCAGTTCTTC	CASSPDRGLAGEQFF
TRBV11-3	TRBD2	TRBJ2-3	TGTGCCAGCAGCTCCGGAGCGGGAGTGGGGGGCACAGATACGCAGTATTTT	CASSSGAGVGGTDTQYF
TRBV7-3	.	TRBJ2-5	TGTGCCAGCAGCTCTCAGGGGGGGCAAGAGACCCAGTACTTC	CASSSQGGQETQYF
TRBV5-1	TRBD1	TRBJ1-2	TGCGCCAGCAGCTTGGAAGGGGGCCCGGTGGATGGCTACACCTTC	CASSLEGGPVDGYTF
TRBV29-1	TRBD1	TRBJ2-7	TGCAGCGTTGTCGGGACAGCCTACGAGCAGTACTTC	CSVVGTAYEQYF
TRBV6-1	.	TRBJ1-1	TGTGCCAGCAGTGAAGCGCTGGGGGGTGTCACTGAAGCTTTCTTT	CASSEALGGVTEAFF
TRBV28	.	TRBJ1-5	TGTGCCAGCAGTTTACCCATCCTGGGTTCGGGTCAGCCCCAGCATTTT	CASSLPILGSGQPQHF
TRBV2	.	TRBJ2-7	TGTGCCAGCAGTTACGGACAGCTCAGCTCCTACGAGCAGTACTTC	CASSYGQLSSYEQYF
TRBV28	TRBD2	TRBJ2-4	TGTGCCAGCAGCCCCGGGACTAGCGGGGGGAACATTCAGTACTTC	CASSPGTSGGNIQYF
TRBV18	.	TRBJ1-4	TGTGCCAGCTCACCACCGCTTCGGTTAGCAACTAATGAAAAACTGTTTTTT	CASSPPLRLATNEKLFF
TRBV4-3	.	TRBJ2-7	TGCGCCAGCAGCCAAGATGCAGGGGACTACGAGCAGTACTTC	CASSQDAGDYEQYF
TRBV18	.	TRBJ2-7	TGTGCCAGCGCTGTCCAGGGGTCTAAGGACGAGCAGTACTTC	CASAVQGSKDEQYF
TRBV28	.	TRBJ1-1	TGTGCCAGCAGTTCGGGGGGGCGTTTGACTGAAGCTTTCTTT	CASSSGGRLTEAFF
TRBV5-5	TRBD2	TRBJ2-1	TGTGCCAGCAGCAACCCCGGACTAGCGGGTGGGAATGAGCAGTTCTTC	CASSNPGLAGGNEQFF
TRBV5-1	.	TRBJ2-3	TGCGCCAGCAGCTTTAGGGCTTCTGGCACAGATACGCAGTATTTT	CASSFRASGTDTQYF
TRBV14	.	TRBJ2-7	TGTGCCAGCAGCCAGCTCTTCAGGTCTGCCGAGCAGTACTTC	CASSQLFRSAEQYF
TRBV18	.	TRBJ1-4	TGTGCCAGCTCAACCCCTGACAGATCTAATGAAAAACTGTTTTTT	CASSTPDRSNEKLFF
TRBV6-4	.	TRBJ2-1	TGTGCCAGCAGTGAAGAGGCCCGGGACCAGCAGTTCTTC	CASSEEARDQQFF
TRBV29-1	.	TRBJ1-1	TGCAGCGGACAGAGTGGGACTGAAGCTTTCTTT	CSGQSGTEAFF
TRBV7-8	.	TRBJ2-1	TGTGCCAGCAGCTTAACCGACGCGCAATACAATGAGCAGTTCTTC	CASSLTDAQYNEQFF
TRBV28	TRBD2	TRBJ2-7	TGTGCCAGCAGTTACGAACTAGCGGGGGTCGGGCCCAAGCAGTACTTC	CASSYELAGVGPKQYF
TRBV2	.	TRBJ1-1	TGTGCCAGCAGCGCCACGGCGAACACTGAAGCTTTCTTT	CASSATANTEAFF
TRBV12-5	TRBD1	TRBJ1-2	TGTGCTAGTGGATCGACAGGGAGCTATGGCTACACCTTC	CASGSTGSYGYTF
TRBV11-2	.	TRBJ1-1	TGTGCCAGCAGCCGGATTGAGGCTTTCTTT	CASSRIEAFF
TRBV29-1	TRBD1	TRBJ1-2	TGCAGCGTCGAGGGGGGACAGGGCCCTTTTAACTATGGCTACACCTTC	CSVEGGQGPFNYGYTF
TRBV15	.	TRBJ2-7	TGTGCCACCAGCAGAGATGAAAGCTACGAGCAGTACTTC	CATSRDESYEQYF
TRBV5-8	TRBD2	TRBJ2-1	TGTGCCAGCAGCTTTTGGCTAGCGGCTTCGAATGAGCAGTTCTTC	CASSFWLAASNEQFF
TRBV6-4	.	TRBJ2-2	TGTGCCAGCAGCGCGGACTGGAACACCGGGGAGCTGTTTTTT	CASSADWNTGELFF
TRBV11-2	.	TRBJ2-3	TGTGCCAGCAGCTTGGGGCTGCAGGTCACAGATACGCAGTATTTT	CASSLGLQVTDTQYF
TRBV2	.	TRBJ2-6	TGTGCCAGCAGGCGACAGGCCCTGAGCTCTGGGGCCAACGTCCTGACTTTC	CASRRQALSSGANVLTF
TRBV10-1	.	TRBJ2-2	TGCGCCAGCAGTGAAGGGGTGAACACCGGGGAGCTGTTTTTT	CASSEGVNTGELFF
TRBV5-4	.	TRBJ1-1	TGTGCCAGCAGCTTGATGCCCGGGAGAGGTGATTCGGCTGAAGCTTTCTTT	CASSLMPGRGDSAEAFF
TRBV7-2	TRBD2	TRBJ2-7	TGTGCCAGCAGCCCACCACCCAGTCGGGCGGGAGCCTACGAGCAGTACTTC	CASSPPPSRAGAYEQYF
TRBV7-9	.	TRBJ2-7	TGTGCCAGCAGCCCTACACCAATCGGCGAGCAGTACTTC	CASSPTPIGEQYF
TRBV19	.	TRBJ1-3	TGTGCCAGTAGTGTGCGGGCAGGGGCTGGAAACACCATATATTTT	CASSVRAGAGNTIYF
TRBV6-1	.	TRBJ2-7	TGTGCCGCCCGGGCTTCTGGCCACGAGCAGTACTTC	CAARASGHEQYF
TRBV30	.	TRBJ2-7	TGTGCCTGGACCTTCGAGGGGCGGACCTACGAGCAGTACTTC	CAWTFEGRTYEQYF
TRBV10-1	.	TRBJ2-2	TGCGCCAGCAGTGAGTCAAGTCAGGCCCGTGGCGGGGAGCTGTTTTTT	CASSESSQARGGELFF